This TCR beta chain comes out of a study of control samples from healthy donors and cancer patients. Clones were sequenced by immunoSEQ multiplex PCR, and TCRdb holds only the in-frame ones, with some missing. The sample gives 110,000 to 150,000 clones, 85% to 95% of which show up once; 14% is in the top ten. Germline V lookup: CDR1 ENHRY, CDR2 SYGVKD. V was pared by 3 bases and J by 3 bases, with 10 bases of the junction left unmatched. This CDR3 region has 17 residues. This chain uses TRBV10-3 with TRBJ1-4; TRBD1 matches at 7 bases. Source material: PBMCs. This clonotype was sampled from a man aged 60 to 69 with colorectal cancer. This CDR3 reads CAISDPDGGGPNEKLFF. The CDR3 nucleotides are TGTGCCATCAGTGACCCCGACGGAGGGGGCCCTAATGAAAAACTGTTTTTT.